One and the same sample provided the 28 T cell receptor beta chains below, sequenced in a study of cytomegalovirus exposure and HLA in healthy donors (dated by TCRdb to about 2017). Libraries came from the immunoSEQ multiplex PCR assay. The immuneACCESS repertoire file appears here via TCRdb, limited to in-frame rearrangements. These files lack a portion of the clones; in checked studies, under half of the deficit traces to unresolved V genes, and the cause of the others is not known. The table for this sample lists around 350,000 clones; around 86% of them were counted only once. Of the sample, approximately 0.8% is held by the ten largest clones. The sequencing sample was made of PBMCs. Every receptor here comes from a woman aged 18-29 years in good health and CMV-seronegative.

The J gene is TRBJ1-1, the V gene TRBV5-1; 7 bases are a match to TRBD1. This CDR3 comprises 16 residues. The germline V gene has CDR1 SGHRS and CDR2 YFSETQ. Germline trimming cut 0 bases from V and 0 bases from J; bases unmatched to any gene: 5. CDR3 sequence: CASSLVGGWLNTEAFF. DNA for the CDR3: TGCGCCAGCAGCTTGGTAGGGGGCTGGCTGAACACTGAAGCTTTCTTT.

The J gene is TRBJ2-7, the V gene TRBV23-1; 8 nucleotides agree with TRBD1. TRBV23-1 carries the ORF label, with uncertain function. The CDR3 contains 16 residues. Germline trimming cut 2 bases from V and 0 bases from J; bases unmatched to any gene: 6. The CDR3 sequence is CASSQGDRRYSYEQYF. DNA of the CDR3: TGCGCCAGCAGTCAAGGGGACAGGAGATACTCCTACGAGCAGTACTTC.

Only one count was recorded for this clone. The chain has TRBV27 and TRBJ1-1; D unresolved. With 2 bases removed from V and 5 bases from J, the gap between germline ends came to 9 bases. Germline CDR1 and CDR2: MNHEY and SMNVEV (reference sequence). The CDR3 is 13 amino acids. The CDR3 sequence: CASSLLAETEAFF. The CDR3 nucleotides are TGTGCCAGCAGTTTACTGGCGGAGACTGAAGCTTTCTTT.

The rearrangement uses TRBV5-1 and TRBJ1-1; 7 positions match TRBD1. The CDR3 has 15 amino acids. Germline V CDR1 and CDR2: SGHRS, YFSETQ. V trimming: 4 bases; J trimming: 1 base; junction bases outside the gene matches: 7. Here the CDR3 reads CASSQPGQRNTEAFF. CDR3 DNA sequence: TGCGCCAGCAGCCAGCCGGGACAGAGGAACACTGAAGCTTTCTTT.

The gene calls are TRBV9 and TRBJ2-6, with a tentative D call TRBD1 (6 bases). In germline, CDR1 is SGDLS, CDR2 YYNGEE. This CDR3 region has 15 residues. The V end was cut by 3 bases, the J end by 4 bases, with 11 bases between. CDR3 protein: CASSARGRGANVLTF. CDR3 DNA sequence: TGTGCCAGCAGCGCCAGGGGCCGGGGGGCCAACGTCCTGACTTTC.

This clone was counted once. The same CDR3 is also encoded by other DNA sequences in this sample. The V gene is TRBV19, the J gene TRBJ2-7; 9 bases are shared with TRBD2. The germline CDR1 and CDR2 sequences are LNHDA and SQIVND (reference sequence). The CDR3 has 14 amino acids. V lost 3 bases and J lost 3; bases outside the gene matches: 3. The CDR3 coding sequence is TGTGCCAGTAGTATTGCGGGGGGGAGCTACGAGCAGTACTTC. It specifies CASSIAGGSYEQYF.

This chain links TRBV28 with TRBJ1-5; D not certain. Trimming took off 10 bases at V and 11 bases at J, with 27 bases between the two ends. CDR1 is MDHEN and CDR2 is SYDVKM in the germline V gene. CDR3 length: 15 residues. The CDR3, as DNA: TGTGCCACCACGGGGAGGGCCTTTCCAAATGTGGCCCAGCATTTT. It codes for CATTGRAFPNVAQHF.

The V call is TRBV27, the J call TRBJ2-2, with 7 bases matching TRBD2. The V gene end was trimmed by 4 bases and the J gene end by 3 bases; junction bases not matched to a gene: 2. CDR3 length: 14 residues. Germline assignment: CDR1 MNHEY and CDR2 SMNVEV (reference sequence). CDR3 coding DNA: TGTGCCAGCAGTTCTAGCGGCTACACCGGGGAGCTGTTTTTT. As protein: CASSSSGYTGELFF.

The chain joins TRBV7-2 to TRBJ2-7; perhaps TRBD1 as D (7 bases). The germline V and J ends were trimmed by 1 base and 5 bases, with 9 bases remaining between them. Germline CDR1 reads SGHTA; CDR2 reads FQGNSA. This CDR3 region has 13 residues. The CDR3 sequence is CASSLGRGDEQYF. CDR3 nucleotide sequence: TGTGCCAGCAGCTTAGGCAGGGGGGACGAGCAGTACTTC.

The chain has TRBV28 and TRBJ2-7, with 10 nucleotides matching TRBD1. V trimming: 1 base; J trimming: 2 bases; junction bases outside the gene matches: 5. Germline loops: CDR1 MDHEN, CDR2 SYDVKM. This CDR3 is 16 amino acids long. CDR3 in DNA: TGTGCCAGCAGTTTATTCGGGACAGGGGACCCCTACGAGCAGTACTTC. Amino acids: CASSLFGTGDPYEQYF.

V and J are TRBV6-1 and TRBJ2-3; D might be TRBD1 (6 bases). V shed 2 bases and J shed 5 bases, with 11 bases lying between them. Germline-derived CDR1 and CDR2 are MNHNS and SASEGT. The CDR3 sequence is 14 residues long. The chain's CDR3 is CASSEQGQGDTQYF. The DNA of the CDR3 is TGTGCCAGCAGTGAACAGGGGCAGGGAGATACGCAGTATTTT.

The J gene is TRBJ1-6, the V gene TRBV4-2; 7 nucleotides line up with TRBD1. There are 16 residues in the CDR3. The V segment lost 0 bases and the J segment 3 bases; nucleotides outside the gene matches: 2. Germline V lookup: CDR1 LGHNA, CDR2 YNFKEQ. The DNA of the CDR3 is TGTGCCAGCAGCCAAGAGGCAGGGGGCTATAATTCACCCCTCCACTTT. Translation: CASSQEAGGYNSPLHF.

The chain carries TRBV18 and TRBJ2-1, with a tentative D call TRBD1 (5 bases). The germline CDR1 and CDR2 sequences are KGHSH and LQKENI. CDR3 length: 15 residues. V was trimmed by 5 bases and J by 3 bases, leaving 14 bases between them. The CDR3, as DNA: TGTGCCAGCTCAATCCGCAAGGGGAACTACAATGAGCAGTTCTTC. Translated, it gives CASSIRKGNYNEQFF.

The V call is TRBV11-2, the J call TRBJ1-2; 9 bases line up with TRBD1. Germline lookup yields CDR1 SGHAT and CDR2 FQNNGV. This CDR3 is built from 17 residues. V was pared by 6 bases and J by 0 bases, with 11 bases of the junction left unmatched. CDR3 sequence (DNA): TGTGCCAGCAGTTGGATATCCGGGACAGGGTCTAACTATGGCTACACCTTC. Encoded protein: CASSWISGTGSNYGYTF. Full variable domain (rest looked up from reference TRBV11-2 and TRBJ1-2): EAGVAQSPRYKIIEKRQSVAFWCNPISGHATLYWYQQILGQGPKLLIQFQNNGVVDDSQLPKDRFSAERLKGVDSTLKIQPAKLEDSAVYLCASSWISGTGSNYGYTFGSGTRLTVV.

CDR3 region: CASSLGGNPYEQYF. The CDR3 DNA sequence: TGTGCCAGCAGTTTAGGGGGGAATCCCTACGAGCAGTACTTC. The chain is built from TRBV28 and TRBJ2-7; weak D call: TRBD2 (6 bases). CDR3 size: 14 residues. Looked up from germline, CDR1 is MDHEN and CDR2 is SYDVKM. Trimming cost V 2 bases and J 2 bases, with 10 bases left between them.

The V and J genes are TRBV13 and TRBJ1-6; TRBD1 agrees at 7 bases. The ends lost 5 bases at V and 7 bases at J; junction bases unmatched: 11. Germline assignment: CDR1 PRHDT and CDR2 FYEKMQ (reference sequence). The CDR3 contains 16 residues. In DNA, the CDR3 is TGTGCCAGCAGCCTACGCCGGGACAGCAAAAATTCACCCCTCCACTTT. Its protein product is CASSLRRDSKNSPLHF. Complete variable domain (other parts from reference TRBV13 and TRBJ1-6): AAGVIQSPRHLIKEKRETATLKCYPIPRHDTVYWYQQGPGQDPQFLISFYEKMQSDKGSIPDRFSAQQFSDYHSELNMSSLELGDSALYFCASSLRRDSKNSPLHFGNGTRLTVT.

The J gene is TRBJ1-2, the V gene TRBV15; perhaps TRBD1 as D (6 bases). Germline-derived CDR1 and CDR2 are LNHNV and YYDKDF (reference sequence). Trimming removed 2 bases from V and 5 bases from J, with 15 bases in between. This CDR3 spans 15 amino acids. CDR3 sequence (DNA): TGTGCCACCAGCAGACCGGGATCAGGGGAGTATGGCTACACCTTC. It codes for CATSRPGSGEYGYTF.

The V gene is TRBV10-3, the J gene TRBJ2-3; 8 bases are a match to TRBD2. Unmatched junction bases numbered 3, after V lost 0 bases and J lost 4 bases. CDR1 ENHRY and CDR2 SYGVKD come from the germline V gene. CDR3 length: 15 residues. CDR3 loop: CAISESGREADTQYF. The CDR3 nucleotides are TGTGCCATCAGTGAGTCGGGGCGGGAGGCAGATACGCAGTATTTT.

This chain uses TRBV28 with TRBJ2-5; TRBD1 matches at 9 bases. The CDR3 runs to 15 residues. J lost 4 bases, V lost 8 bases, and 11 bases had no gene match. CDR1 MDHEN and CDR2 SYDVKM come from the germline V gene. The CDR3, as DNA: TGTGCCAGCCTCGCTCCGGGACAGGGTGTAGAGACCCAGTACTTC. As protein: CASLAPGQGVETQYF.

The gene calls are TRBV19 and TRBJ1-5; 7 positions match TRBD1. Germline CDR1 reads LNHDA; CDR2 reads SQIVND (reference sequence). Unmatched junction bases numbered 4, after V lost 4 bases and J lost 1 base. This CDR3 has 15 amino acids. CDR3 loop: CASSRQGGSNQPQHF. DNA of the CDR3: TGTGCCAGTAGTAGACAGGGTGGGAGCAATCAGCCCCAGCATTTT.

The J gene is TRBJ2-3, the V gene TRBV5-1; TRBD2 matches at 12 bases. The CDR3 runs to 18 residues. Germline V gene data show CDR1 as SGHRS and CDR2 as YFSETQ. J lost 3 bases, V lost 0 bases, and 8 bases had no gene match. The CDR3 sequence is CASSLARSSGGATDTQYF. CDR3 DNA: TGCGCCAGCAGCTTGGCACGATCTAGCGGGGGGGCAACAGATACGCAGTATTTT.

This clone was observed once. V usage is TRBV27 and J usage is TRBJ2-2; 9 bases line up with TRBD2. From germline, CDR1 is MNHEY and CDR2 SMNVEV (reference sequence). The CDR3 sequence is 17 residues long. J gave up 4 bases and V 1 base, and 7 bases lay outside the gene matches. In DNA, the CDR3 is TGTGCCAGCAGTTTATTGAGGCTAGCGGGACGCACCGGGGAGCTGTTTTTT. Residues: CASSLLRLAGRTGELFF.

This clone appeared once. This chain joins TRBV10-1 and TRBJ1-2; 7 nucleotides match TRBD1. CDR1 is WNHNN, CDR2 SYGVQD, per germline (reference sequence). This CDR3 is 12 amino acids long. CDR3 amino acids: CAPPGQHYGYTF. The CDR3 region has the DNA TGCGCACCTCCGGGACAGCACTATGGCTACACCTTC.

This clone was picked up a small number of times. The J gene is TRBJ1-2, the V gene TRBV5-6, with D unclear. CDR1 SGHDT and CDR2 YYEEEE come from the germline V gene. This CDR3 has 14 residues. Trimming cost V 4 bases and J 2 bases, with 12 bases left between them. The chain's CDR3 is CASSLLGPNYGYTF. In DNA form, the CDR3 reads TGTGCCAGCAGCCTCCTTGGGCCGAACTATGGCTACACCTTC.

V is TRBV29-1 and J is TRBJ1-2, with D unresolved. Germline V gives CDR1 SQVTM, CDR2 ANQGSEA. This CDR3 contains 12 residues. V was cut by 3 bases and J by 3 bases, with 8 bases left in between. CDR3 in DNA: TGCAGCGTTGAGGTCACTCACTATGGCTACACCTTC. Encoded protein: CSVEVTHYGYTF.

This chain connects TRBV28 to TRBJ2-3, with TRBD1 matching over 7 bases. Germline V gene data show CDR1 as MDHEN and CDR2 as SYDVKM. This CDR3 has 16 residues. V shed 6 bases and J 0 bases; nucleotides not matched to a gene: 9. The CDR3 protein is CASSPGTAPSTDTQYF. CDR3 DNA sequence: TGTGCCAGCAGCCCTGGGACAGCCCCTAGCACAGATACGCAGTATTTT.

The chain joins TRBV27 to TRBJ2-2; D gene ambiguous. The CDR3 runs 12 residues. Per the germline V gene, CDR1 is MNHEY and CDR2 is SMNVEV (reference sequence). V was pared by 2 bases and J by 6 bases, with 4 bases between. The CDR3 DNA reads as TGTGCCAGCAGTTTACAATCCGGGGAGCTGTTTTTT. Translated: CASSLQSGELFF.

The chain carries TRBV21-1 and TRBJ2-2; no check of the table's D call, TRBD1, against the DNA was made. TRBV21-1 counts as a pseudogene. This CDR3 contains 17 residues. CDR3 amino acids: CASSNTRDRGSTGELFF. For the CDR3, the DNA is TGTGCCAGCAGCAATACTCGTGACAGGGGAAGCACCGGGGAGCTGTTTTTT.